This record covers a single T cell receptor (beta chain). The CDR3 spans 17 residues. Germline-derived CDR1 and CDR2 are SGHRS and YFSETQ. With 0 bases removed from V and 4 bases from J, the gap between germline ends came to 16 bases. The data originate from a study of blood T cell repertoires in COVID-19. The assay was immunoSEQ multiplex PCR, and TCRdb's table has in-frame clones only and misses some. The table has 160,000 or so clones, more than 70% seen once; the top ten hold approximately 6%. Enrolled through a virtual design, the participants were between roughly 18 and 90 years of age and came from about two dozen US areas. In Cohort 3, a recovered donor had either two negative PCRs, clearance, or symptom resolution.

Input material: PBMCs or T cells enriched from blood (not recorded which). The source of this sequence is a man aged 35 to 55 who had recovered from COVID-19. The V and J genes are TRBV5-1 and TRBJ1-4, with D perhaps matching TRBD1 (5 bases). CDR3 loop: CASSLGHTGTGNEKLFF. CDR3 sequence (DNA): TGCGCCAGCAGCTTGGGACACACAGGTACAGGTAATGAAAAACTGTTTTTT. Together with reference TRBV5-1 and TRBJ1-4, the CDR3 gives the full variable domain: KAGVTQTPRYLIKTRGQQVTLSCSPISGHRSVSWYQQTPGQGLQFLFEYFSETQRNKGNFPGRFSGRQFSNSRSEMNVSTLELGDSALYLCASSLGHTGTGNEKLFFGSGTQLSVL.